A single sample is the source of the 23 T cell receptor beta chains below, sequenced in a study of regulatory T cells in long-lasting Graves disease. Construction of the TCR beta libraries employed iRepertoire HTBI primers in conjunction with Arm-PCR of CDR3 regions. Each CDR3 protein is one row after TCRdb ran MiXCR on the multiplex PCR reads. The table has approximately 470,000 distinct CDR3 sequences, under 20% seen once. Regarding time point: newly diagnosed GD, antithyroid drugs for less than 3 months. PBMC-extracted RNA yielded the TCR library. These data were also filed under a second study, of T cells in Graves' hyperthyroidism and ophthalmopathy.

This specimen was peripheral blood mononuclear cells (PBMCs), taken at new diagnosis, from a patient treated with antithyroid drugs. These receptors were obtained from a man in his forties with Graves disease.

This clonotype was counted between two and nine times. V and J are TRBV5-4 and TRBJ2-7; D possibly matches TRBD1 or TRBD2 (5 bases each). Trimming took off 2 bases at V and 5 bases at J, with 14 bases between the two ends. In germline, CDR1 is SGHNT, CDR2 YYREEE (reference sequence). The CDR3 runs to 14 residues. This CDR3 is CASSFPGPKHEQYF. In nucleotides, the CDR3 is TGTGCCAGCAGCTTTCCGGGACCGAAGCACGAGCAGTACTTC.

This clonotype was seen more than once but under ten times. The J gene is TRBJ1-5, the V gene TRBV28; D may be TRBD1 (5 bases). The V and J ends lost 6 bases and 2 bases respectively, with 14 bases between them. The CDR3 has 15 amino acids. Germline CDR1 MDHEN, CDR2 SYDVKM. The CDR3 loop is CASRASGSGNQPQHF. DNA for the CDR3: TGTGCCAGCAGAGCTTCAGGGTCAGGCAATCAGCCCCAGCATTTT.

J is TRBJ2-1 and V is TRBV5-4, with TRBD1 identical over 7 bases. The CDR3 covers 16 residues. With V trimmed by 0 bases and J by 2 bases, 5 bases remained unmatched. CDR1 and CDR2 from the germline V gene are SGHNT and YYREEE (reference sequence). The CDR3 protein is CASSLDVGTAYNEQFF. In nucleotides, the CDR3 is TGTGCCAGCAGCTTGGATGTTGGGACAGCCTACAATGAGCAGTTCTTC. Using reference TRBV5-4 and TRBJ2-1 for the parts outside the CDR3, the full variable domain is ETGVTQSPTHLIKTRGQQVTLRCSSQSGHNTVSWYQQALGQGPQFIFQYYREEENGRGNFPPRFSGLQFPNYSSELNVNALELDDSALYLCASSLDVGTAYNEQFFGPGTRLTVL.

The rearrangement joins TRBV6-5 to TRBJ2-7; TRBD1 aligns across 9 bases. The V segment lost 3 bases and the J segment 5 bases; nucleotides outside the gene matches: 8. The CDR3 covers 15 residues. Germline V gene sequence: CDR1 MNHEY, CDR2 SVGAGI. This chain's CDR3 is CASSYSDRGIHEQYF. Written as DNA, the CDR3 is TGTGCCAGCAGTTATTCGGACAGGGGCATCCACGAGCAGTACTTC.

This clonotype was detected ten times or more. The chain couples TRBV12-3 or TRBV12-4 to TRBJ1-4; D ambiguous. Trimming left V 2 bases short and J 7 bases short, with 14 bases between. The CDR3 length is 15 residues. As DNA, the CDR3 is TGTGCCAGCAGTTTAACGGCAGGACTAACTGAAAAACTGTTTTTT. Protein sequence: CASSLTAGLTEKLFF.

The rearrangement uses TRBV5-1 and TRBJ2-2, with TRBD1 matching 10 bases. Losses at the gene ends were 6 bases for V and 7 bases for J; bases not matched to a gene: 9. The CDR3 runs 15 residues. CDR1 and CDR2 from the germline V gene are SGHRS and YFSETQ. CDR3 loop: CASNDRQGAGGELFF. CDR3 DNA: TGCGCCAGCAACGATAGACAGGGGGCTGGCGGGGAGCTGTTTTTT.

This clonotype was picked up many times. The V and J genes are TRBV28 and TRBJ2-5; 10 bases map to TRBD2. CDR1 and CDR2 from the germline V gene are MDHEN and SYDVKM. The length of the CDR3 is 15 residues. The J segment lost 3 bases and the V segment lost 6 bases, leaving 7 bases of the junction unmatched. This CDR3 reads CASSPPGLAEETQYF. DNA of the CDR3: TGTGCCAGCAGCCCTCCCGGACTAGCGGAAGAGACCCAGTACTTC.

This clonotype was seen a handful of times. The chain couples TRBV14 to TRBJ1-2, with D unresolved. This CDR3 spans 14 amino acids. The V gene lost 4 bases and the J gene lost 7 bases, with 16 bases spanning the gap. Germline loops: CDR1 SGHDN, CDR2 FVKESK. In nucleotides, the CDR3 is TGTGCCAGCAGCCCAGCGGGAGGAGCTAGTGGCTACACCTTC. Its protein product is CASSPAGGASGYTF.

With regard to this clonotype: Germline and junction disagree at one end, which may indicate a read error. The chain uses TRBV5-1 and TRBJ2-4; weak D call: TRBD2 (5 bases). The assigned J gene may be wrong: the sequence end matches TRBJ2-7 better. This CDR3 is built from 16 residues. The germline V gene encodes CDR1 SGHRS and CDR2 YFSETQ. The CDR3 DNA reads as TGTGCCAGCAGCTTGATTACGGGATCTTCCTCCTACGAGCAGTACTTC. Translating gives CASSLITGSSSYEQYF.

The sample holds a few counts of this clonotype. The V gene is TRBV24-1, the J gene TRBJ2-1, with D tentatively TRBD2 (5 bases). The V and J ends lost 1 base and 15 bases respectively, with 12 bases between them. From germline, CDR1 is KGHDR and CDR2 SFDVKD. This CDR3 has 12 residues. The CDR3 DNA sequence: TGTGCCACCAGTGATTTTAAGGACTCGATGTTCTTC. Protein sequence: CATSDFKDSMFF.

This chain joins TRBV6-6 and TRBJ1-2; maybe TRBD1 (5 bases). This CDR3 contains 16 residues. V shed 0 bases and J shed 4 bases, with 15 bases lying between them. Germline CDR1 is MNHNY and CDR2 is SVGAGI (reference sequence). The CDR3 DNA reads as TGTGCCAGCAGTTACTCGGGTAGACAGATTAGCTATGGCTACACCTTC. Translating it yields CASSYSGRQISYGYTF.

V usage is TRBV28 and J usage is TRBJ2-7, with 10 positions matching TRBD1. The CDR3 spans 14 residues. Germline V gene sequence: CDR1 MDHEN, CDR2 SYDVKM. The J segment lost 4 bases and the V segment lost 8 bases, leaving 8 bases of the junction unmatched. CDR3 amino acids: CASGRDRGMYEQYF. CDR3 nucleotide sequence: TGTGCCAGCGGCCGGGACAGGGGCATGTACGAGCAGTACTTC.

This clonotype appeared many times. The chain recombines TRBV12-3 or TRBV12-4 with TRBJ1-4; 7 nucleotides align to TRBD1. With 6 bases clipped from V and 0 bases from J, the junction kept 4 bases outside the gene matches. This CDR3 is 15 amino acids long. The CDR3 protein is CASRRDRATNEKLFF. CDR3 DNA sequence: TGTGCCAGCAGGCGAGACAGGGCAACTAATGAAAAACTGTTTTTT.

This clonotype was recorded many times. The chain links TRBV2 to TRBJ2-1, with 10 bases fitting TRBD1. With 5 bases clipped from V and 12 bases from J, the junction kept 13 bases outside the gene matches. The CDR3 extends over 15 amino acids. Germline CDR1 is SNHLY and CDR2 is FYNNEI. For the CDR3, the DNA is TGTGCCAGCAGTAGCTCCGGGACAGGGGTTCTGATGCAGTTCTTC. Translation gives CASSSSGTGVLMQFF.

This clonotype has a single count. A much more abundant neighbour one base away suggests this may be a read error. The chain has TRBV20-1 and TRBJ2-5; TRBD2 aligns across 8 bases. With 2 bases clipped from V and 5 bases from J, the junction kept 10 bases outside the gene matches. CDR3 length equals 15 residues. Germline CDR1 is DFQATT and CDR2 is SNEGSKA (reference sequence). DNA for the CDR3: TGCAGTGCTAGACTAGTTAGCGGGACTCAGGAGACCCAGTACTTC. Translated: CSARLVSGTQETQYF.

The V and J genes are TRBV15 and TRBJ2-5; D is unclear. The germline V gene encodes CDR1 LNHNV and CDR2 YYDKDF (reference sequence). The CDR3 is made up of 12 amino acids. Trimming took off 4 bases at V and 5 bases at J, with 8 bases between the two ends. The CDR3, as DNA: TGTGCCACCAGCAACGGGTGGGAGACCCAGTACTTC. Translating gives CATSNGWETQYF.

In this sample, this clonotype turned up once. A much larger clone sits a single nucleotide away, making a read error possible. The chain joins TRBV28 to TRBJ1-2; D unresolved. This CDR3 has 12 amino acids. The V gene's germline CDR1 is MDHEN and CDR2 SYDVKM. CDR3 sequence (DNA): TGTGCCAGCAGCCCAGCCAGTTATGGCTACGCCTTC. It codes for CASSPASYGYAF.

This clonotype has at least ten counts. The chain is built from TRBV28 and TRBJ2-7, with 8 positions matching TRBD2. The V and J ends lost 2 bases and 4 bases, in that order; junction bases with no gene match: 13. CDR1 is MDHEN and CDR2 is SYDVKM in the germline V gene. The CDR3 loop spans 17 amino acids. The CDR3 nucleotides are TGTGCCAGCAGTTTAACCATTTATAGCGGGGCTAAGTACGAGCAGTACTTC. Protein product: CASSLTIYSGAKYEQYF.

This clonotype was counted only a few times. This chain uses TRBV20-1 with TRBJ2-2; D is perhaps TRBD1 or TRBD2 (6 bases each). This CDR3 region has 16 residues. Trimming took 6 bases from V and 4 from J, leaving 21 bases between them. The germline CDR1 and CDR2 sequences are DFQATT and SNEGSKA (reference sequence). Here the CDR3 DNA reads TGCAGTGCGCCGACTTTGGAGGGGGGCACCACCGGGGAGCTGTTTTTT. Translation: CSAPTLEGGTTGELFF.

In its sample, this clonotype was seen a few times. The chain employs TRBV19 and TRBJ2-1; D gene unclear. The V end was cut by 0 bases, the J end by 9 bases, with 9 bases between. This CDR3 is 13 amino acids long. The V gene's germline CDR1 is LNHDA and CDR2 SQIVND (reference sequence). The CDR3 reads CASSIDGFSEQFF. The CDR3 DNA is TGTGCCAGTAGTATAGATGGGTTCAGTGAGCAGTTCTTC. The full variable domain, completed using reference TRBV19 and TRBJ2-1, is DGGITQSPKYLFRKEGQNVTLSCEQNLNHDAMYWYRQDPGQGLRLIYYSQIVNDFQKGDIAEGYSVSREKKESFPLTVTSAQKNPTAFYLCASSIDGFSEQFFGPGTRLTVL.

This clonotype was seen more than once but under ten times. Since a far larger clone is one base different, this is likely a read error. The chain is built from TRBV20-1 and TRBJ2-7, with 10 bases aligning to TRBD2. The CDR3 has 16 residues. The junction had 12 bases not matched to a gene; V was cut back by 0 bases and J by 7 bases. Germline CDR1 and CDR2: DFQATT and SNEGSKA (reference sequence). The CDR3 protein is CSARDLGGLATNEQYF. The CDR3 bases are TGCAGTGCTAGAGATCTGGGGGGACTAGCGACCAATGAGCAGTACTTC.

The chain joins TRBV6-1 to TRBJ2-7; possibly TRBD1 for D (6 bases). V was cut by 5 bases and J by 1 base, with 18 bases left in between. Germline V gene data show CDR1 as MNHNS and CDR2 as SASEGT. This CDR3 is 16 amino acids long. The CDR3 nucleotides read TGTGCCAGCAGTACCGCGGGCGGAACAGGGTCCTACGAGCAGTACTTC. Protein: CASSTAGGTGSYEQYF.

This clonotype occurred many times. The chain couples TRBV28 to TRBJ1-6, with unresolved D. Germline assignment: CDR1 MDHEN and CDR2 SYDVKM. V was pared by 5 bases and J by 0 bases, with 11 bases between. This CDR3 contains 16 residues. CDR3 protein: CASSVRRSSYNSPLHF. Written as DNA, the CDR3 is TGTGCCAGCAGTGTACGAAGGAGCTCCTATAATTCACCCCTCCACTTT.